The sequence of this T cell receptor beta chain was determined in a study of T cells in Graves' hyperthyroidism and ophthalmopathy. Regions amplified from RNA transcripts were the TCR beta CDR3 regions. RT-PCR in the first round (using the HTBI primer set) targeted the TCR CDR3. TCRdb called the multiplex PCR reads again in MiXCR, with one record for every CDR3 protein. The sample has some 180,000 distinct CDR3 sequences; roughly 17% are singletons. This clonotype was seen only a few times. Sequenced input: blood. This TCR came from a woman aged 45-59 years with Graves' hyperthyroidism.

The CDR3: CASKDYFEAGELFF. In DNA, the CDR3 is TGTGCCAGCAAGGACTACTTCGAAGCCGGGGAGCTGTTTTTT. The gene calls are TRBV2 and TRBJ2-2; a weak D match, TRBD2 (6 bases). There are 14 residues in the CDR3. V was clipped by 7 bases and J by 6 bases, with 15 bases between them. Germline V gives CDR1 SNHLY, CDR2 FYNNEI.